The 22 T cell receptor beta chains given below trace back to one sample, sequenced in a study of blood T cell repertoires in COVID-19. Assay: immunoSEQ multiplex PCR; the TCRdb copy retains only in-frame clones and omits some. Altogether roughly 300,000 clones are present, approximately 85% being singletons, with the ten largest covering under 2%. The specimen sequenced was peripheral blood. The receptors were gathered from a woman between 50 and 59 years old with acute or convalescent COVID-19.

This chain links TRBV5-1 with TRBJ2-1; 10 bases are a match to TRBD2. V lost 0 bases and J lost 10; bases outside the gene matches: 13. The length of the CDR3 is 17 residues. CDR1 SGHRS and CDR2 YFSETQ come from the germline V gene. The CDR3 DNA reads TGCGCCAGCAGCTTGGAACTAGCGGGAAGGGGGAGTTTGGAGCAGTTCTTC. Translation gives CASSLELAGRGSLEQFF.

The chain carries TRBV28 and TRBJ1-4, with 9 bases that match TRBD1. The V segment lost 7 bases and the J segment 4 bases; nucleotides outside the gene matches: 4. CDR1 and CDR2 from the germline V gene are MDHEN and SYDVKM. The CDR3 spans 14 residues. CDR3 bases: TGTGCCAGCATCCAGACAGGGGGTAATGAAAAACTGTTTTTT. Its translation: CASIQTGGNEKLFF.

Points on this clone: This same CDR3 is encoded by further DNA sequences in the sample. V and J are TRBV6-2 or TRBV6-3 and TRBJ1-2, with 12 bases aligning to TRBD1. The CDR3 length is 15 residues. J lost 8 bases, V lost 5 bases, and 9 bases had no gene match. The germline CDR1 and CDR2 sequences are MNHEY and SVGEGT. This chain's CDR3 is CASSPPGQGARGYTF. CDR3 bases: TGTGCCAGCAGTCCGCCGGGACAGGGGGCGCGAGGCTACACCTTC.

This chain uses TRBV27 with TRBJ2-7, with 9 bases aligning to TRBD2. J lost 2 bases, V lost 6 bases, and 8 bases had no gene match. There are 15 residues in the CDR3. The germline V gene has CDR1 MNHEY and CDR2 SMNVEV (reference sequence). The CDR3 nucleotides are TGTGCCAGCAGCTACGGGACTAGCATCCCCTACGAGCAGTACTTC. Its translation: CASSYGTSIPYEQYF.

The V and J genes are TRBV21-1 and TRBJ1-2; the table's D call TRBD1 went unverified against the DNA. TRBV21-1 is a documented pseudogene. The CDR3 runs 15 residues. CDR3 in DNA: TGTGCCAGCAGCAAAGCGCCGTGGCAGGGGGTTGGCTACACCTTC. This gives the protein CASSKAPWQGVGYTF.

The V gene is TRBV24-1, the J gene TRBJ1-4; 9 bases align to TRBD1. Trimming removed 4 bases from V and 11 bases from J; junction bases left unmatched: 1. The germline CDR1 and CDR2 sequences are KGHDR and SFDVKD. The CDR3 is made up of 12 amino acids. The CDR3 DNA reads TGTGCCACCAGTGAGGACAGGGGCAAACTGTTTTTT. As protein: CATSEDRGKLFF.

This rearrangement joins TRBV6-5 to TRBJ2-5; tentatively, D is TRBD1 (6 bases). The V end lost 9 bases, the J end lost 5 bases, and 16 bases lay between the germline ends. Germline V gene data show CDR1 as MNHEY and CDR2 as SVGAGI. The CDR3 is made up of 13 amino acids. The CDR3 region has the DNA TGTGCCAGTGACCGGGGACAAGGTGAGACCCAGTACTTC. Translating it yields CASDRGQGETQYF.

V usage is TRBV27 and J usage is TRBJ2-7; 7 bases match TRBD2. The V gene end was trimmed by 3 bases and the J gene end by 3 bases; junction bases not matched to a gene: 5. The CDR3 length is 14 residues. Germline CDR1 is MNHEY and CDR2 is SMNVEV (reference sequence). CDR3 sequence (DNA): TGTGCCAGCAGTTTGGGCGGGAGTCGCTACGAGCAGTACTTC. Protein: CASSLGGSRYEQYF.

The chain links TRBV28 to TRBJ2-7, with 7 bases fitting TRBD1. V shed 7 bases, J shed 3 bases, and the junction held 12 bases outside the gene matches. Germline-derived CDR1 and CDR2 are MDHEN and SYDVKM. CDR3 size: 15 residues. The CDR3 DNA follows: TGTGCCAGCACAAAAACCGGGACAGAGATCTACGAGCAGTACTTC. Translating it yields CASTKTGTEIYEQYF.

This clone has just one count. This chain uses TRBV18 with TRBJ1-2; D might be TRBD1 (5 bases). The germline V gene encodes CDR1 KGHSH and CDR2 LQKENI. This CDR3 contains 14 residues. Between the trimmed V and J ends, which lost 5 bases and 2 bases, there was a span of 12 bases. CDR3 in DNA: TGTGCCAGCTCAGTGACAGATGCAAACTATGGCTACACCTTC. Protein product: CASSVTDANYGYTF.

CDR3 in DNA: TGCGCCAGCAGCGAAACTAGCGGCAGACACAATGAGCAGTTCTTC. Its protein product is CASSETSGRHNEQFF. The chain is built from TRBV5-1 and TRBJ2-1, with TRBD2 identical over 8 bases. CDR3 length equals 15 residues. V lost 4 bases, J lost 5 bases, and 8 bases stayed unmatched. Germline V lookup: CDR1 SGHRS, CDR2 YFSETQ.

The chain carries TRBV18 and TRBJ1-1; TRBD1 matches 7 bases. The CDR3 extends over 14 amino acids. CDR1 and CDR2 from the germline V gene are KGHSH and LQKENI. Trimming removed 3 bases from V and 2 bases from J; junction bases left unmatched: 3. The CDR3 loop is CASSPRTGNTEAFF. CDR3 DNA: TGTGCCAGCTCACCCAGGACAGGAAACACTGAAGCTTTCTTT. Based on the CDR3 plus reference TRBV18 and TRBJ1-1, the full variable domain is NAGVMQNPRHLVRRRGQEARLRCSPMKGHSHVYWYRQLPEEGLKFMVYLQKENIIDESGMPKERFSAEFPKEGPSILRIQQVVRGDSAAYFCASSPRTGNTEAFFGQGTRLTVV.

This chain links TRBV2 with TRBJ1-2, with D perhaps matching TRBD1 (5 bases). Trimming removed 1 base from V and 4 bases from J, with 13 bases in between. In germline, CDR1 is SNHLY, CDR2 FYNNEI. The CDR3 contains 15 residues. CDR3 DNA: TGTGCCAGCAGTGAAGGGGGCGTGAGTTCCTATGGCTACACCTTC. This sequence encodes CASSEGGVSSYGYTF.

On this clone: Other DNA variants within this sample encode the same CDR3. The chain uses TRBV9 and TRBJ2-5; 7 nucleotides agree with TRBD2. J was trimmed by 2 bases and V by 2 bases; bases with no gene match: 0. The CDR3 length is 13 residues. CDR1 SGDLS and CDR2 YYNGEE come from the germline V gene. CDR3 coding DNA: TGTGCCAGCAGCGTCGGGGGGCAAGAGACCCAGTACTTC. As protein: CASSVGGQETQYF.

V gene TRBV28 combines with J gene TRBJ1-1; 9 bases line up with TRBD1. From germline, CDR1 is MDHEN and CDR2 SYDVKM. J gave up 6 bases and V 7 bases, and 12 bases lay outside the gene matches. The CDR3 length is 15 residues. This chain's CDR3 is CASIPLGTGSSEAFF. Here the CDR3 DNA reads TGTGCCAGCATTCCTCTTGGGACAGGGTCTTCTGAAGCTTTCTTT.

The CDR3 spells CSSRPGLDFADTQYF. The CDR3 region has the DNA TGCAGCTCCCGACCGGGACTAGATTTCGCAGATACGCAGTATTTT. The chain combines TRBV29-1 with TRBJ2-3; 8 bases line up with TRBD2. The CDR3 length is 15 residues. Per the germline V gene, CDR1 is SQVTM and CDR2 is ANQGSEA. Trimming at V came to 8 bases and at J to 4 bases, leaving 14 bases not matched to a gene.

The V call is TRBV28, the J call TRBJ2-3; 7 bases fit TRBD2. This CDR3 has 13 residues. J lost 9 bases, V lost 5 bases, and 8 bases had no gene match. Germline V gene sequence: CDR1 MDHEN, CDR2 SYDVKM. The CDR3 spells CASSTPGRETQYF. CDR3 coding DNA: TGTGCCAGCAGTACGCCTGGGAGGGAAACGCAGTATTTT.

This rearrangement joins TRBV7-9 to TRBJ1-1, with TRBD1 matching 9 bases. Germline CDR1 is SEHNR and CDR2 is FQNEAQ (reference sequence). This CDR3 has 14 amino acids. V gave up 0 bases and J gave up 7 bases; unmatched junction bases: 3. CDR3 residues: CASSLAGQGGEAFF. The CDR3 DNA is TGTGCCAGCAGCTTAGCGGGACAGGGCGGTGAAGCTTTCTTT.

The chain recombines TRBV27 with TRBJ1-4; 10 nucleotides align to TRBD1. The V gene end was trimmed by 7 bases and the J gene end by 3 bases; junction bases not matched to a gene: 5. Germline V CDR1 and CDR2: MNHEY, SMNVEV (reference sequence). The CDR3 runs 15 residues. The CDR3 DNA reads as TGTGCCAGCATCCGGGACAGGGGATCTAATGAAAAACTGTTTTTT. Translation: CASIRDRGSNEKLFF.

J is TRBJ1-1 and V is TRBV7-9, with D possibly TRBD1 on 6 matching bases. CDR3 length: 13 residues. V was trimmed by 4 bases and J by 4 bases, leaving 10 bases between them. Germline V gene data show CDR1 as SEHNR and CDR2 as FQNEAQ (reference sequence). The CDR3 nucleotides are TGTGCCAGCAGCTCCAGGGGTATCACTGAAGCTTTCTTT. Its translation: CASSSRGITEAFF.

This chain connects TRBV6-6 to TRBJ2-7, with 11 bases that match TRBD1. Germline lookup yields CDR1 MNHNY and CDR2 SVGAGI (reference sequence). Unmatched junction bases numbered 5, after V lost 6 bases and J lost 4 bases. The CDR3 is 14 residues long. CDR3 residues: CASSQGQGAYEQYF. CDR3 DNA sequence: TGTGCCAGCAGCCAAGGACAGGGGGCTTACGAGCAGTACTTC.

The CDR3 region has the DNA TGTGCCTGGAGTGTTTTCGATACTCTGGAAGCGGCCACCATATATTTT. It translates to CAWSVFDTLEAATIYF. This chain connects TRBV30 to TRBJ1-3; D is uncertain. V gave up 0 bases and J gave up 9 bases, with 21 bases separating them. Germline V CDR1 and CDR2: GTSNPN, SVGIG (reference sequence). This CDR3 spans 16 amino acids.